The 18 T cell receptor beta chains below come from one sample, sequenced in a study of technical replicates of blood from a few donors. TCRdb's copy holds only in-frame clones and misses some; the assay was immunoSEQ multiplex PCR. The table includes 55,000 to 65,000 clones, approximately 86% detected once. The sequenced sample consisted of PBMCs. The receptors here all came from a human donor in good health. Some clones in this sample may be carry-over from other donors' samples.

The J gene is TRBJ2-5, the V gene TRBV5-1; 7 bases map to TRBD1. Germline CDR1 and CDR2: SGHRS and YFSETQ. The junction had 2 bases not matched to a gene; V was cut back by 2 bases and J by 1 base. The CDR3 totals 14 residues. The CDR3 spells CASSFRDSQETQYF. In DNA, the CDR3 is TGCGCCAGCAGCTTCCGGGACAGCCAAGAGACCCAGTACTTC.

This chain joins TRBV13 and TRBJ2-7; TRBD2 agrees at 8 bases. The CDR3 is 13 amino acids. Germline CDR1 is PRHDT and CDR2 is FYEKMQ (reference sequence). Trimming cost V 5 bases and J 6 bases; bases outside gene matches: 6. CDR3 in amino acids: CASSRTSGSEQYF. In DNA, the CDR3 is TGTGCCAGCAGCCGTACTAGCGGAAGCGAGCAGTACTTC.

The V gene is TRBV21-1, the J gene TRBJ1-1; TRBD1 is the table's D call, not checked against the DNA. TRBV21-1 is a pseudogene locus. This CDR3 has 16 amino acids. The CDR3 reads CASSKAIGTGVVEAFF. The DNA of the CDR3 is TGTGCCAGCAGCAAAGCAATAGGGACAGGGGTGGTTGAAGCTTTCTTT.

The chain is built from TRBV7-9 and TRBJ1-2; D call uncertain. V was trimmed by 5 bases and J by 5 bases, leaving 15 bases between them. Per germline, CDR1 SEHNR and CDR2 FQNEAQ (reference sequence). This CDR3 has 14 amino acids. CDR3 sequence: CASSHEGFGYGYTF. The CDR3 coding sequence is TGTGCCAGCAGCCATGAGGGATTTGGTTATGGCTACACCTTC.

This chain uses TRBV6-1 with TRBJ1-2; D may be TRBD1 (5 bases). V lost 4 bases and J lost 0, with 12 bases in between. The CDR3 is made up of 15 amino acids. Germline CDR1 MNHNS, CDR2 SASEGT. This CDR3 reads CASSGQGTANYGYTF. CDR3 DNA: TGTGCCAGCAGTGGGCAGGGCACAGCTAACTATGGCTACACCTTC.

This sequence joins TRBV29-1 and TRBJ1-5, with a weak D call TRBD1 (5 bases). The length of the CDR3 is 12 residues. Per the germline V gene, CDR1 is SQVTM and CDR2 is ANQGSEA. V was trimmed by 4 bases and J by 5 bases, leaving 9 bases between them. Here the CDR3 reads CSVGTPHQPQHF. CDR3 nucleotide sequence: TGCAGCGTTGGGACACCCCATCAGCCCCAGCATTTT.

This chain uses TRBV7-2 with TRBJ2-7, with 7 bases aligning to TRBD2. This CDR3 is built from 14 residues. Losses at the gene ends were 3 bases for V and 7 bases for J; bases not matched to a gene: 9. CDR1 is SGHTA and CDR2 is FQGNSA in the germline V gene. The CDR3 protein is CASSFGSGRGEQYF. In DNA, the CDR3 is TGTGCCAGCAGCTTCGGGAGTGGGAGGGGTGAGCAGTACTTC. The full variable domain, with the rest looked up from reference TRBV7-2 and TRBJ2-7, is GAGVSQSPSNKVTEKGKDVELRCDPISGHTALYWYRQSLGQGLEFLIYFQGNSAPDKSGLPSDRFSAERTGGSVSTLTIQRTQQEDSAVYLCASSFGSGRGEQYFGPGTRLTVT.

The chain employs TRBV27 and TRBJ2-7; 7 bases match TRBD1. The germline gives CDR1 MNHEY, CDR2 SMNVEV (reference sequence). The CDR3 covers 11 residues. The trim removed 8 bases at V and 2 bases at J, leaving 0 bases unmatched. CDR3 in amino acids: CASGTAYEQYF. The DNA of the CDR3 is TGTGCCAGCGGGACAGCCTACGAGCAGTACTTC.

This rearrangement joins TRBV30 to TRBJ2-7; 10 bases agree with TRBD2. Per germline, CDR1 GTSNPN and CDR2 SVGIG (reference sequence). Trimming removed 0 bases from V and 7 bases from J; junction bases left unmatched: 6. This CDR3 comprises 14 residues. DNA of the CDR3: TGTGCCTGGAGTGTACTACTAGCGGGGAGAGAGCAGTACTTC. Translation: CAWSVLLAGREQYF.

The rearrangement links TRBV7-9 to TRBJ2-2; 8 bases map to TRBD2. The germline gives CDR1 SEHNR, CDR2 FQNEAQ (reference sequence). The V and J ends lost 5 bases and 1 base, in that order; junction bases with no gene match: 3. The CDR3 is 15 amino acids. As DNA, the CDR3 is TGTGCCAGCAGCCCGGGAGGGCTGAACACCGGGGAGCTGTTTTTT. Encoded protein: CASSPGGLNTGELFF.

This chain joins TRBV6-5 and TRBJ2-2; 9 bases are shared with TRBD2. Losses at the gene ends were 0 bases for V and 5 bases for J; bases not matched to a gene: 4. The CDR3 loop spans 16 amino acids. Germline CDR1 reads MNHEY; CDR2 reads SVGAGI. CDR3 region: CASSYSGLAGTGELFF. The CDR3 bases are TGTGCCAGCAGTTACTCAGGGCTAGCGGGGACCGGGGAGCTGTTTTTT.

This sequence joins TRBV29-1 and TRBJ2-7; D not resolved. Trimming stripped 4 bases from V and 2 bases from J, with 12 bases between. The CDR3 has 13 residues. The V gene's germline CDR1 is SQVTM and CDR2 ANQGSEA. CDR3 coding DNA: TGCAGCGTTGCTTACAGCCGTACCTACGAGCAGTACTTC. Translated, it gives CSVAYSRTYEQYF.

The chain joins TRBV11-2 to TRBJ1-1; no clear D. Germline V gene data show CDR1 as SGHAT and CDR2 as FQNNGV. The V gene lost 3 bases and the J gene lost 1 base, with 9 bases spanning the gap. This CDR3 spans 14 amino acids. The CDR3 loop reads CASSFGWRNTEAFF. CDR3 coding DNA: TGTGCCAGCAGCTTCGGGTGGAGGAACACTGAAGCTTTCTTT.

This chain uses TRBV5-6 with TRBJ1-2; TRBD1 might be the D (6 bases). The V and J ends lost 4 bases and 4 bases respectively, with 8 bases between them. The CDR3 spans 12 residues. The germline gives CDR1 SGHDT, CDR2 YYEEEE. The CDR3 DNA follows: TGTGCCAGCAGCCCGGACAGCTATGGCTACACCTTC. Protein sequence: CASSPDSYGYTF.

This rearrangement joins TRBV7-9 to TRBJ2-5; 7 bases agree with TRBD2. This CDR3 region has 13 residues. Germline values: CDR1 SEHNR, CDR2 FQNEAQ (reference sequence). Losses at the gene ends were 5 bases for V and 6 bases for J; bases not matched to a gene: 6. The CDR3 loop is CASSRGEGKTQYF. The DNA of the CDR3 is TGTGCCAGCAGCCGGGGGGAGGGTAAGACCCAGTACTTC.

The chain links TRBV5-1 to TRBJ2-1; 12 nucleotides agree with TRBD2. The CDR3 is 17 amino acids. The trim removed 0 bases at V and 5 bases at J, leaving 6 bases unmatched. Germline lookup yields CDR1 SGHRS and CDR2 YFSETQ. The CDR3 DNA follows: TGCGCCAGCAGCTTGGGACTAGCGGGAGATCGCGACAATGAGCAGTTCTTC. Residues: CASSLGLAGDRDNEQFF.

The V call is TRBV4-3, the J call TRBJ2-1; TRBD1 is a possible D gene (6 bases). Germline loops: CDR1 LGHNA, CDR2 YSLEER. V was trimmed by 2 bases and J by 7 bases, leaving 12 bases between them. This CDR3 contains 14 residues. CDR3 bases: TGCGCCAGCAGCCAATCCTACCAGGGGAATGAGCAGTTCTTC. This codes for CASSQSYQGNEQFF.

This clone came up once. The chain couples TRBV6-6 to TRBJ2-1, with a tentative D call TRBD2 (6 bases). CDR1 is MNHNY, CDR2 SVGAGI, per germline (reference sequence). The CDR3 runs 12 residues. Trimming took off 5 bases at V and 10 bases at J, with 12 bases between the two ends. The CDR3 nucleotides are TGTGCCAGCAGTCTTGGGGGGATCGAGCAGTTCTTC. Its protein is CASSLGGIEQFF.